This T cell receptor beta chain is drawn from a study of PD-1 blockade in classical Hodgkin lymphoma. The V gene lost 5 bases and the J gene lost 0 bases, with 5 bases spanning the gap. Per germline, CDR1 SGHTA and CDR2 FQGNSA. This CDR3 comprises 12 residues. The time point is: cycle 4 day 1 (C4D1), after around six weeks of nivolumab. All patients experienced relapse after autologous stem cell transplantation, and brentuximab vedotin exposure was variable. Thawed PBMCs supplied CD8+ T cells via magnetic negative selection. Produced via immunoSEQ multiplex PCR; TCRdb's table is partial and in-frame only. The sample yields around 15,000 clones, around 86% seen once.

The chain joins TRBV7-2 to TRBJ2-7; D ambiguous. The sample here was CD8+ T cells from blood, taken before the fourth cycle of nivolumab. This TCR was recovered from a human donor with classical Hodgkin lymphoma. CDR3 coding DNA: TGTGCCAGCAGCCCGAGCTCCTACGAGCAGTACTTC. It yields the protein CASSPSSYEQYF.